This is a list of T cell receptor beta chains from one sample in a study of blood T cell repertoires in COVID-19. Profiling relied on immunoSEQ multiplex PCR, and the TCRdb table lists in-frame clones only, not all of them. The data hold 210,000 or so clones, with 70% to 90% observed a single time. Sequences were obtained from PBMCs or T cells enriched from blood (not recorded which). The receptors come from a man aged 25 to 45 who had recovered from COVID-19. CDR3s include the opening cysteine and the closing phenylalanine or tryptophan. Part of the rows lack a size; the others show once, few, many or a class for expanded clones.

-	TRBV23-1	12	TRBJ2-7	CASSQEAYEQYF
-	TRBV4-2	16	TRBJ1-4	CASSQVTASTNEKLFF
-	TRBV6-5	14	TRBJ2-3	CASSWSRYTDTQYF
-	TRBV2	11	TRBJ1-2	CASQGNYGYTF
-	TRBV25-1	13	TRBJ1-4	CASRGTGREKLFF
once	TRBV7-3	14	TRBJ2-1	CASSLAGGIDEQFF
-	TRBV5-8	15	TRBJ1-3	CASSPTSDRANTIYF
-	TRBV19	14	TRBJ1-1	CASSHPWTGGEAFF
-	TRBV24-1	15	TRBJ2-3	CATSDLSRGTDTQYF
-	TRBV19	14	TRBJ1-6	CATRGGRDNSPLHF
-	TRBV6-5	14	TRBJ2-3	CASSRTEGPSTQYF
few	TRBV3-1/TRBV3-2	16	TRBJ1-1	CASSRETHDLNTEAFF
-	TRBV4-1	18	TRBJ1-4	CASSHVADSGTDNEKLFF
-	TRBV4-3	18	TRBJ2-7	CASSQGTQGDRRSYEQYF
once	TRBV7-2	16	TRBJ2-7	CASSLVPGQGGHEQYF
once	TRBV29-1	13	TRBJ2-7	CSANFRDTYEQYF
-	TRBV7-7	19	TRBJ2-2	CASSLEHFSGGTYTGELFF
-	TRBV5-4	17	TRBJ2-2	CASSLALAVQNTGELFF
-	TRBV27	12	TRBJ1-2	CASSLQGYGYTF
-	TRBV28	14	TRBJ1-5	CASRSMIGNQPQHF
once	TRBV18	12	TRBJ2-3	CASSPATDTQYF
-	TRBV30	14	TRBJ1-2	CAGQVKGPNYGYTF
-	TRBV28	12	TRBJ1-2	CASSPDRDGYTF
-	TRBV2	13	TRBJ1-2	CASSVQGTYGYTF
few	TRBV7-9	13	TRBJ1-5	CASSFGSNQPQHF
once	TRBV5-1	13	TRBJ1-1	CASGRGAGTEAFF
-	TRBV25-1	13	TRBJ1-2	CASSERHWDGYTF
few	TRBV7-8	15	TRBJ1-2	CASSPLGQGEAGYTF
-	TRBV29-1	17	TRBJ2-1	CSVEDVLSGRSYNEQFF
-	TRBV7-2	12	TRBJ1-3	CASSPQGDTIYF
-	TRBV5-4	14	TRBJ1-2	CASRSDSSAYGYTF
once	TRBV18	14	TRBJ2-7	CASSPRAGDGEQYF
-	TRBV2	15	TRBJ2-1	CASTGQGQNNNEQFF
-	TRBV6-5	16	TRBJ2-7	CASSYSVSRLSYEQYF
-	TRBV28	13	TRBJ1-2	CASSYPVARGYTF
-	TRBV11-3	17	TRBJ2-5	CASSLDGRGGTRETQYF
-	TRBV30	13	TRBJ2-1	CAWSTGRLRWQFF
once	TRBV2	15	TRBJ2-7	CASSEGAGWSYEQYF
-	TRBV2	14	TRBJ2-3	CASRGGLAGGTQYF
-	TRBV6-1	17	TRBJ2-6	CASSGQGIPSGANVLTF
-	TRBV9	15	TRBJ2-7	CASSREGGYSYEQYF
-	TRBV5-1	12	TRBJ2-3	CASSFGTDTQYF
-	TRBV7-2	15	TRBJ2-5	CASSLARTTPETQYF